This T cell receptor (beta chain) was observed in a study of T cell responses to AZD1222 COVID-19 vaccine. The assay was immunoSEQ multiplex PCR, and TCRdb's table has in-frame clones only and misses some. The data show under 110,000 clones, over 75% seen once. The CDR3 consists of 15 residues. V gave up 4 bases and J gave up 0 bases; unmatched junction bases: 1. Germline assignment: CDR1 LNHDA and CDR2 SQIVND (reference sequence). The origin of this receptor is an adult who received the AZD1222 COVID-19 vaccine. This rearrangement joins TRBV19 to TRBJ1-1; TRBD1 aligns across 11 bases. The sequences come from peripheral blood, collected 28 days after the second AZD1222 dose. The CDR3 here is CASSRTGGLNTEAFF. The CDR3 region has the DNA TGTGCCAGTAGTAGGACAGGGGGCTTGAACACTGAAGCTTTCTTT.